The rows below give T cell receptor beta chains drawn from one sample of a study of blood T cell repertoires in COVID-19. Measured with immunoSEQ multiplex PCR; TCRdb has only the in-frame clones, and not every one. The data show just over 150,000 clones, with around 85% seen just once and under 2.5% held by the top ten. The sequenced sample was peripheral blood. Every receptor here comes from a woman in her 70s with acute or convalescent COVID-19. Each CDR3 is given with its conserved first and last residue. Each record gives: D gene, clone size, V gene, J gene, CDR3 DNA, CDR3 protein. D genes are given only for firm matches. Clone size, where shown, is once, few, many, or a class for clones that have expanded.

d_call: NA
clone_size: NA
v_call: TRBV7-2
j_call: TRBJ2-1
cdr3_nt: TGTGCCTCTCACCACGGAGCCCCACCTAATGAGCAGTTCTTC
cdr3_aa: CASHHGAPPNEQFF

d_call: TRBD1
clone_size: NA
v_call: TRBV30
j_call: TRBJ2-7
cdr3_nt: TGTGCCTGTCGGGACAGACCTACCTACGAGCAGTACTTC
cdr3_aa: CACRDRPTYEQYF

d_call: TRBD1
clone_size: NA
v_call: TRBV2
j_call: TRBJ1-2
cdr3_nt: TGTGCCAGCAGTGGACAGGGGCTCCTTGGCTACACCTTC
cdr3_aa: CASSGQGLLGYTF

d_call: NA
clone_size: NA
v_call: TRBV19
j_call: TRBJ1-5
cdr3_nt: TGTGCCAGTAGACCCCATGAGGTCAATCAGCCCCAGCATTTT
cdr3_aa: CASRPHEVNQPQHF

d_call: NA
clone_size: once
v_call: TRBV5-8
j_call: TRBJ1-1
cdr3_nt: TGTGCCAGCAGCGCGGTCTACACTGAAGCTTTCTTT
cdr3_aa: CASSAVYTEAFF

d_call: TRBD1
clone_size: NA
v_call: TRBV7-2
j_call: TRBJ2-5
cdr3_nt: TGTGCCAGCAGCTTAGAGGGGGGACAGGTCCAAGAGACCCAGTACTTC
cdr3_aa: CASSLEGGQVQETQYF

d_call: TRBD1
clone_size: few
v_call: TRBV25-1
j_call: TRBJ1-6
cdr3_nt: TGTGCCAGCAGTGACTGGACAGGGGCTAATTCACCCCTCCACTTT
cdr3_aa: CASSDWTGANSPLHF

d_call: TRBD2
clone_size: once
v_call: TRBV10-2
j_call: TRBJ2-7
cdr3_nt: TGCGCCAGCAGTGAGTCGAGCGGGGGTTCCTACGAGCAGTACTTC
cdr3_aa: CASSESSGGSYEQYF

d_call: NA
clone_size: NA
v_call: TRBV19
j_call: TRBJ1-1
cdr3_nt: TGTGCCAGTAGTTGGGCTTCGAACACTGAAGCTTTCTTT
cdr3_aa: CASSWASNTEAFF

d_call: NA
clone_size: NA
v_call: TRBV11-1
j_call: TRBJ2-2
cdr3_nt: TGTGCCAGCAGCTCCTACCTTGGGGGGGCTTTCGGGGAGCTGTTTTTT
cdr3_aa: CASSSYLGGAFGELFF

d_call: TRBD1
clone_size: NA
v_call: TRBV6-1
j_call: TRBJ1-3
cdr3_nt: TGTGCCAGCAGTGTGACAGGGGCCCTTAGCTCTGGAAACACCATATATTTT
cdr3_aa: CASSVTGALSSGNTIYF

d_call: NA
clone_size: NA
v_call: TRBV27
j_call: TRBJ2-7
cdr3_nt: TGTGCCAGCCAAAACCGGGGGGCTTCGCTCGAGCAGTACTTC
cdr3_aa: CASQNRGASLEQYF

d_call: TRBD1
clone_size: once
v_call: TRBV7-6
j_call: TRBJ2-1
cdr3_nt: TGTGCCAGCAGCTCATCCGGGACAGGGTTCAATGAGCAGTTCTTC
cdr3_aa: CASSSSGTGFNEQFF

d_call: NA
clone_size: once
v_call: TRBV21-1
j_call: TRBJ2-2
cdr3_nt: TGTGCCAGCAGCAAAGGGGCAGGGGCCGGGGAGCTGTTTTTT
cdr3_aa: CASSKGAGAGELFF

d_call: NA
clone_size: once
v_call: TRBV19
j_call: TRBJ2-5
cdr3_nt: TGTGCCAGTAGTATAGGCCAGGGTCGGTTCTGGGAGACCCAGTACTTC
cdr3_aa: CASSIGQGRFWETQYF

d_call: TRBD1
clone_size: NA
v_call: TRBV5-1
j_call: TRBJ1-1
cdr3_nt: TGCGCCAGCAGCGATGAACAGGGGTGGATTACTGAAGCTTTCTTT
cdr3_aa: CASSDEQGWITEAFF

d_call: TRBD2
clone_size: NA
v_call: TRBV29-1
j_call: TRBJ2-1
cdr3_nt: TGCAGCGTTGCCGGCGGGAGCTCCTACAATGAGCAGTTCTTC
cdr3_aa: CSVAGGSSYNEQFF

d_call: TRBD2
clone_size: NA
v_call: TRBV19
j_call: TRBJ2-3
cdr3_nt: TGTGCCAGTAGTGGCGGGGGGGTTACGCAGTATTTT
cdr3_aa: CASSGGGVTQYF

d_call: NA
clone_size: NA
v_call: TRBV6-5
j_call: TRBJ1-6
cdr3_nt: TGTGCCAGCAGTTACTCCGGGCAGGGAAGTATGGTCCTCCACTTT
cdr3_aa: CASSYSGQGSMVLHF

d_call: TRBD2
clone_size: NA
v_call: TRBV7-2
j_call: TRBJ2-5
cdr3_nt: TGTGCCAGCAGCCACCGGGAGGTATACTACCAAGAGACCCAGTACTTC
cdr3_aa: CASSHREVYYQETQYF

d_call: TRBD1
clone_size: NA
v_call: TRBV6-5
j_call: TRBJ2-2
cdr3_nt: TGTGCCAGCAGCCGCGACAGGGGTTTGGAGGAGCTGTTTTTT
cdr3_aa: CASSRDRGLEELFF

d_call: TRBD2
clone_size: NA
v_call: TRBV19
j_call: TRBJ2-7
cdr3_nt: TGTGCCAGTAGTCGCGGGTTTAGCGGGGGGGCCCTGGAGCAGTACTTC
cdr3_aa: CASSRGFSGGALEQYF

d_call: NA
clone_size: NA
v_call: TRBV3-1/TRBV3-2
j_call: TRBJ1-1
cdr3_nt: TGTGCCAGCAGCCCAAGAGCGGGGTGGCGAATGAACACTGAAGCTTTCTTT
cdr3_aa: CASSPRAGWRMNTEAFF

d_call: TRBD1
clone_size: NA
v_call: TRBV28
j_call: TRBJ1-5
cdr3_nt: TGTGCCAGCAGTGGGGACAGGCTGAGCAATCAGCCCCAGCATTTT
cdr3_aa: CASSGDRLSNQPQHF

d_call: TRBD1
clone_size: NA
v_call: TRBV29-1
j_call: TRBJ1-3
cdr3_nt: TGCAACGCCAACACAGGGGCTTCAAACACCATATATTTT
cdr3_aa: CNANTGASNTIYF

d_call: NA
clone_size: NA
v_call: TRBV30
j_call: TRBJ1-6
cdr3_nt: TGTGCCTGGAACAAGAATTCACCCCTCCACTTT
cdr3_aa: CAWNKNSPLHF

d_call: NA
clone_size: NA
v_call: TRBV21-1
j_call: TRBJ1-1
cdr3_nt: TGTGCCAGCAGCGCGGCCTGGGACACTGAAGCTTTCTTT
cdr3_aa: CASSAAWDTEAFF

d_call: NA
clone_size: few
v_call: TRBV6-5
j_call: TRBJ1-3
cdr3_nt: TGTGCCAGCAGTTACTCAGCGTTCTCTGGAAACACCATATATTTT
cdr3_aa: CASSYSAFSGNTIYF

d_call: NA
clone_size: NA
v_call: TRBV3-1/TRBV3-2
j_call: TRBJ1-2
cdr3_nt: TGTGCCAGCAGCCAAGGGGAGGAATACTATGGCTACACCTTC
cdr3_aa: CASSQGEEYYGYTF

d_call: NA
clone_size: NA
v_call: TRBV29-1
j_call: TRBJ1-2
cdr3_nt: TGCAGCGTTGGGCAGGCGCTCTATGGCTACACCTTC
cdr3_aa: CSVGQALYGYTF

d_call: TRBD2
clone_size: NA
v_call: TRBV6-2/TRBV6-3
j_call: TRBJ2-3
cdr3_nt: TGTGCCAGCAGTTACTACCTAGCGGGGGGGACGAGCACAGATACGCAGTATTTT
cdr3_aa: CASSYYLAGGTSTDTQYF